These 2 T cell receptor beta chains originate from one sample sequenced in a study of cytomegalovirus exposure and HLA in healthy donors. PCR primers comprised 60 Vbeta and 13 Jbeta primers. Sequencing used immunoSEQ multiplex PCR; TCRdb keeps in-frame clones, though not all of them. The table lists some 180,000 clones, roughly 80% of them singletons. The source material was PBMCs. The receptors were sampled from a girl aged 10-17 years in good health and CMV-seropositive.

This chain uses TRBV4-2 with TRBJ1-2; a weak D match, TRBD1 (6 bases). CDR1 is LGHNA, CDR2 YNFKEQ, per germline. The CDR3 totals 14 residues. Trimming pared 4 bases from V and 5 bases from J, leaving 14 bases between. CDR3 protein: CASSREGGEYGYTF. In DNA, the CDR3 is TGTGCCAGCAGCCGGGAAGGGGGGGAATATGGCTACACCTTC.

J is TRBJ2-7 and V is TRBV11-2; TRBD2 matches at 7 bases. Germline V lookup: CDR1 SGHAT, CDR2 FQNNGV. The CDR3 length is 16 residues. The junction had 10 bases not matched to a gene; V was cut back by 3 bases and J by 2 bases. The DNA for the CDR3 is TGTGCCAGCAGCTTTGTTCCTCGACGGGAGGCCTACGAGCAGTACTTC. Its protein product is CASSFVPRREAYEQYF.